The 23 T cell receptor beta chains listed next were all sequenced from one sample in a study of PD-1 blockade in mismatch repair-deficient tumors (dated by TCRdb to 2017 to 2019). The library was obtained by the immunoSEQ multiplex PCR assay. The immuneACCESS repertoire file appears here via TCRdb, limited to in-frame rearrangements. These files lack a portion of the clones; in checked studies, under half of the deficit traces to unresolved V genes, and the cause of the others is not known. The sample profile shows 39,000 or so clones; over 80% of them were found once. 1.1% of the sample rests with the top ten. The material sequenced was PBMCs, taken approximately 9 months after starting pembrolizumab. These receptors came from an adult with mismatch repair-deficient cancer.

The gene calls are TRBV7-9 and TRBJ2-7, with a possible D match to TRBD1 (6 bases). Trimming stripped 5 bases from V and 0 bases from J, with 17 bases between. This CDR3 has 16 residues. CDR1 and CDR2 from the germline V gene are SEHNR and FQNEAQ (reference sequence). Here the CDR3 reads CASSPDLTGSSYEQYF. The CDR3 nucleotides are TGTGCCAGCAGCCCAGACCTGACAGGAAGCTCCTACGAGCAGTACTTC.

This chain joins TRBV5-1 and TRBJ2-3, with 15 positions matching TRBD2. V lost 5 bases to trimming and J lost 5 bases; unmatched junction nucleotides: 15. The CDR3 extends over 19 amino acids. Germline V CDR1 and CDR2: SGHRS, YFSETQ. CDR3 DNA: TGCGCCAGCAGTACGGGACTAGCGGGAGGTTGGCTCGCACAAGATACGCAGTATTTT. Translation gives CASSTGLAGGWLAQDTQYF.

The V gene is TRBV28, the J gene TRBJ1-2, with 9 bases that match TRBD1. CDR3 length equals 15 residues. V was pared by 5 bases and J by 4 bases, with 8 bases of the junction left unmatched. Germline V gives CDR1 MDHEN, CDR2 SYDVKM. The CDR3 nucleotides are TGTGCCAGCAGTAGCACCGGGACAGGGATCTATGGCTACACCTTC. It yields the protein CASSSTGTGIYGYTF.

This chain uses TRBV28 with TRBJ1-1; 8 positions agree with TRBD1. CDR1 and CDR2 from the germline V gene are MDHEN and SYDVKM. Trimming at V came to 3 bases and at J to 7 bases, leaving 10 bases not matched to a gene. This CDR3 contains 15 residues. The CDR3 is CASSFGQGILGEAFF. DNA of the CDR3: TGTGCCAGCAGTTTCGGACAGGGAATTCTTGGTGAAGCTTTCTTT.

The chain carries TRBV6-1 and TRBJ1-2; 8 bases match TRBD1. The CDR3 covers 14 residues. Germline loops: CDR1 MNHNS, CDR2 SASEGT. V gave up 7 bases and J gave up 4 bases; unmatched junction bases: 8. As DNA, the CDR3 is TGTGCCAGCAAGAACGGGACAGGAATCTATGGCTACACCTTC. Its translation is CASKNGTGIYGYTF.

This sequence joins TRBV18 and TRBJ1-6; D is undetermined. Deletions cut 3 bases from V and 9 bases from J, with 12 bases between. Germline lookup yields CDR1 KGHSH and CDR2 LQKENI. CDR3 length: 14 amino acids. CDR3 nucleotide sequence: TGTGCCAGCTCACCGTCCACAGCGGGTTCACCCCTCCACTTT. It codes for CASSPSTAGSPLHF.

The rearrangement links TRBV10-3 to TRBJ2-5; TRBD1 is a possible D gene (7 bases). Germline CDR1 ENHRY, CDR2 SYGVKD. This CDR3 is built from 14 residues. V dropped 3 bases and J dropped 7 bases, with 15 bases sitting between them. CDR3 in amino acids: CAISDPRQGGTQYF. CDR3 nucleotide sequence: TGTGCCATCAGTGACCCTAGACAGGGAGGGACCCAGTACTTC.

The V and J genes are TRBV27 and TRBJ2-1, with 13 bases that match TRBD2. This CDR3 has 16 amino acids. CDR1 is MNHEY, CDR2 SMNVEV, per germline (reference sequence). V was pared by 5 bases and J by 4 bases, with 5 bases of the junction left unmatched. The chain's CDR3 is CASSTTSGRKYNEQFF. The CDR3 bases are TGTGCCAGCAGTACGACTAGCGGGAGGAAATACAATGAGCAGTTCTTC.

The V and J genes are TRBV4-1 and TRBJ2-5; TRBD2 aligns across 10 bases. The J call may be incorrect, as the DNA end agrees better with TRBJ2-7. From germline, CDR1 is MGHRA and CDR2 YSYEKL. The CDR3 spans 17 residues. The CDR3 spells CASSQDSLAGAAYEQYF. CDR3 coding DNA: TGCGCCAGCAGCCAAGATAGCCTAGCGGGAGCGGCCTACGAGCAGTACTTC.

CDR3 in amino acids: CASSIRDSFYNSPLHF. The CDR3 DNA follows: TGTGCCAGTAGTATCCGGGACAGCTTTTATAATTCACCCCTCCACTTT. The chain employs TRBV19 and TRBJ1-6, with 7 bases fitting TRBD1. Germline V gene lookup returns CDR1 LNHDA and CDR2 SQIVND (reference sequence). The V gene end was trimmed by 3 bases and the J gene end by 4 bases; junction bases not matched to a gene: 6. This CDR3 is 16 amino acids long.

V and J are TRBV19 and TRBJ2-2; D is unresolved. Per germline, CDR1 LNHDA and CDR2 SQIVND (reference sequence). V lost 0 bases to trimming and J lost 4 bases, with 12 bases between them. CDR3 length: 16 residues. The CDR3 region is CASSIDGRITTGELFF. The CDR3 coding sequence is TGTGCCAGTAGTATAGATGGCCGAATCACCACCGGGGAGCTGTTTTTT.

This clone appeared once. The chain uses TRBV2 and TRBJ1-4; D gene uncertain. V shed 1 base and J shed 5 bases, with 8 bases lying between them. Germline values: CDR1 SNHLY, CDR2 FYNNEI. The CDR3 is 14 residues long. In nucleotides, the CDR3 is TGTGCCAGCAGTGAAGTCGACGGGAATGAAAAACTGTTTTTT. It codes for CASSEVDGNEKLFF.

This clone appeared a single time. In nucleotides, the CDR3 is TGTGCCAGCAGCTCAAGAGGGGTATTAGCGGGAGTAGTAGATACGCAGTATTTT. Protein: CASSSRGVLAGVVDTQYF. The chain recombines TRBV7-3 with TRBJ2-3; 9 bases match TRBD2. Trimming at V came to 4 bases and at J to 5 bases, leaving 16 bases not matched to a gene. In germline, CDR1 is SGHTA, CDR2 FQGTGA. This CDR3 contains 18 residues.

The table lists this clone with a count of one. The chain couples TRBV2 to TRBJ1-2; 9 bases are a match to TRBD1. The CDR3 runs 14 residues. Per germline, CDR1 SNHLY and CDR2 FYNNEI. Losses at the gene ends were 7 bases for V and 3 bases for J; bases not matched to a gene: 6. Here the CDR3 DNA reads TGTGCCAGCAACCCTGGGACAGGGCACTATGGCTACACCTTC. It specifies CASNPGTGHYGYTF.

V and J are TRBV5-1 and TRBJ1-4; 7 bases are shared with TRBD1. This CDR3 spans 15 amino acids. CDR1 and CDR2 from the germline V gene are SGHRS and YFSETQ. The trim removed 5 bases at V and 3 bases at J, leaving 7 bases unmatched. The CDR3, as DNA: TGCGCCAGCAGAAATCCGGGACAGTCTAATGAAAAACTGTTTTTT. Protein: CASRNPGQSNEKLFF.

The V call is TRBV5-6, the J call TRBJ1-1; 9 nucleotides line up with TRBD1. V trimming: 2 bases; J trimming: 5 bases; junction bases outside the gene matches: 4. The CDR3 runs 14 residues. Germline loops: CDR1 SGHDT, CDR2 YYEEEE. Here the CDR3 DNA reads TGTGCCAGCAGCTTTTCTGACAGGGGGACTGAAGCTTTCTTT. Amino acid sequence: CASSFSDRGTEAFF.

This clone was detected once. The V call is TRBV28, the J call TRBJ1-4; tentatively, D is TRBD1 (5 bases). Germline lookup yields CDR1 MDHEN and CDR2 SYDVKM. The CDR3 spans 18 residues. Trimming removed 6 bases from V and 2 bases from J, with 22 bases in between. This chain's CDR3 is CASSWGSGGFVTNEKLFF. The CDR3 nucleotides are TGTGCCAGCAGCTGGGGGTCGGGGGGTTTCGTGACTAATGAAAAACTGTTTTTT.

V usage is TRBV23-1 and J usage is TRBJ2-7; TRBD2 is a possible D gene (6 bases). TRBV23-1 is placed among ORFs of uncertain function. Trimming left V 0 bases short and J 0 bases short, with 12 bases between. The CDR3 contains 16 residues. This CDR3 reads CASSQSSPGDSYEQYF. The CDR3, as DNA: TGCGCCAGCAGTCAATCGAGCCCGGGGGACTCCTACGAGCAGTACTTC.

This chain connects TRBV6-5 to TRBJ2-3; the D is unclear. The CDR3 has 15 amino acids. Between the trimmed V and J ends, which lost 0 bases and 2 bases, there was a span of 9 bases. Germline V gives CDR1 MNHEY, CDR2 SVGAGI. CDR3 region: CASSYSKLDTDTQYF. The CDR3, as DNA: TGTGCCAGCAGTTACTCGAAGCTTGACACAGATACGCAGTATTTT.

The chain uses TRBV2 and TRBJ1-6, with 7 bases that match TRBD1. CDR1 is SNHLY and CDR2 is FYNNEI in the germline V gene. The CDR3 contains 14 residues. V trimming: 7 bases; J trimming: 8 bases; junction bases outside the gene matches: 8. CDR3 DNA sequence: TGTGCCAGCAATGGACAGGCGGCGGATTCACCCCTCCACTTT. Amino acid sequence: CASNGQAADSPLHF.

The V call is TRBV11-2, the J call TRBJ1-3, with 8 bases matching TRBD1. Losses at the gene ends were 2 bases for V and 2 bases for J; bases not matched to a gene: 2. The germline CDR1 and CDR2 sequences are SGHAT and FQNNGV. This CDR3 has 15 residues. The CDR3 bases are TGTGCCAGCAGCTTAATGACAGGGGCTGGAAACACCATATATTTT. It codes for CASSLMTGAGNTIYF.

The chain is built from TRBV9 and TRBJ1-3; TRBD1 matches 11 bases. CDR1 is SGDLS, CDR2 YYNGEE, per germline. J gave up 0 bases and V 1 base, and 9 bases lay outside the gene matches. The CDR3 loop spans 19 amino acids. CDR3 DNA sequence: TGTGCCAGCAGCGTATCGGACAGGGGGCTCGCCACCTCTGGAAACACCATATATTTT. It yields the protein CASSVSDRGLATSGNTIYF.

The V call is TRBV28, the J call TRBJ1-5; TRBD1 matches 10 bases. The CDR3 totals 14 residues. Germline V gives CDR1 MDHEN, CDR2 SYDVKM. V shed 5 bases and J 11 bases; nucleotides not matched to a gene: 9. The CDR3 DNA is TGTGCCAGCAGTCCGGGACAGGGGCTTTTAACCCAGCATTTT. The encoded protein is CASSPGQGLLTQHF.